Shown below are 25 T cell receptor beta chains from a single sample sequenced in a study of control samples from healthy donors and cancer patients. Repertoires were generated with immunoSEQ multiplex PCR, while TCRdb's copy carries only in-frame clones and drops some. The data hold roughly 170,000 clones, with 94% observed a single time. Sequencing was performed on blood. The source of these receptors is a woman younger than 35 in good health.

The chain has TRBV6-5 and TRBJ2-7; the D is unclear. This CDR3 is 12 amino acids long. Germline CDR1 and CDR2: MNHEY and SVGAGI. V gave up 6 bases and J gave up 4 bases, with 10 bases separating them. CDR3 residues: CASRSLRYEQYF. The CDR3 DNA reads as TGTGCCAGCAGATCTCTCCGGTACGAGCAGTACTTC.

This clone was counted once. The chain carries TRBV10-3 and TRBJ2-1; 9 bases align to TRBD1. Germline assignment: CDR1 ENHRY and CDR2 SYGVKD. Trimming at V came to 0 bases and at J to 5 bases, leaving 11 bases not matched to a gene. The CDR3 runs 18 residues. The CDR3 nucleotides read TGTGCCATCAGTGAGTCACTTACCGGGACAGGGTTTGACAATGAGCAGTTCTTC. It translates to CAISESLTGTGFDNEQFF.

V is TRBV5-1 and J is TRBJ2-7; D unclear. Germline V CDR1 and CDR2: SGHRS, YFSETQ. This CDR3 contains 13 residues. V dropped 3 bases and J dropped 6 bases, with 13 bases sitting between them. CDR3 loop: CASSSEFPIEQYF. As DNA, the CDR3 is TGCGCCAGCAGCTCCGAATTTCCAATCGAGCAGTACTTC. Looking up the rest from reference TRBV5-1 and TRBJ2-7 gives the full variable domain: KAGVTQTPRYLIKTRGQQVTLSCSPISGHRSVSWYQQTPGQGLQFLFEYFSETQRNKGNFPGRFSGRQFSNSRSEMNVSTLELGDSALYLCASSSEFPIEQYFGPGTRLTVT.

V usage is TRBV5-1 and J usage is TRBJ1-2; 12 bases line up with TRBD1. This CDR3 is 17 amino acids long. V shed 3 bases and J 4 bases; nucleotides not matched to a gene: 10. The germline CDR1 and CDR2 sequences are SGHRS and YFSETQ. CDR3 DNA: TGCGCCAGCAGCTCTTTATGGGACAGGGGGCAGGGCTATGGCTACACCTTC. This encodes CASSSLWDRGQGYGYTF.

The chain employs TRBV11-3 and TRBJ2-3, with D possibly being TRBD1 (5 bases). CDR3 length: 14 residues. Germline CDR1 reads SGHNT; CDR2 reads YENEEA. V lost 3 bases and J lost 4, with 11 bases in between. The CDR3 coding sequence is TGTGCCAGCAGCTTGGGCAGGGCGGCAGATACGCAGTATTTT. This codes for CASSLGRAADTQYF.

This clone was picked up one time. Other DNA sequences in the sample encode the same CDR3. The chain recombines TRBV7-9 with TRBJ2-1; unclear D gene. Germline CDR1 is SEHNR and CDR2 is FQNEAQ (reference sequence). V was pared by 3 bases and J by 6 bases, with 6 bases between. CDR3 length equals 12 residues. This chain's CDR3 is CASSLGSNEQFF. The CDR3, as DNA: TGTGCCAGCAGCTTGGGGTCCAATGAGCAGTTCTTC.

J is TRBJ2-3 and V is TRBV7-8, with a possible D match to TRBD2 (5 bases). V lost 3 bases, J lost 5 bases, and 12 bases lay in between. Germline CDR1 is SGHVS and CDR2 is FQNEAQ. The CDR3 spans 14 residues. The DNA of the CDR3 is TGTGCCAGCAGCTTCCTCTTCCGGGGAGATACGCAGTATTTT. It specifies CASSFLFRGDTQYF.

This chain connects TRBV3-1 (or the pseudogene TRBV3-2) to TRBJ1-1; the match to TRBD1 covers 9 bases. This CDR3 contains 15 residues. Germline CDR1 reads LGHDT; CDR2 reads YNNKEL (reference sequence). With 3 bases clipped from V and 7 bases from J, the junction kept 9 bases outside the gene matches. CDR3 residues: CASSQPTGGFGEAFF. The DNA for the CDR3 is TGTGCCAGCAGCCAGCCGACAGGGGGTTTCGGTGAAGCTTTCTTT.

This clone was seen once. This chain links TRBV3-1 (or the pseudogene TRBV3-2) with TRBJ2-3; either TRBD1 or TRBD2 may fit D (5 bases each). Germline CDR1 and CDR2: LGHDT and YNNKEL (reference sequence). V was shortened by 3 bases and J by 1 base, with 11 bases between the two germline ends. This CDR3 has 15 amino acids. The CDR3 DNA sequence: TGTGCCAGCAGCCAGGGGGTCGAAGGCACAGATACGCAGTATTTT. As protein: CASSQGVEGTDTQYF.

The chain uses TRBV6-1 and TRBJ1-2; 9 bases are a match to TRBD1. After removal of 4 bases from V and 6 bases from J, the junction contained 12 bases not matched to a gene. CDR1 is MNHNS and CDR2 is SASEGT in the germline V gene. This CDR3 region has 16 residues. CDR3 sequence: CASSGGTGSFGDGYTF. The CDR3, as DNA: TGTGCCAGCAGTGGGGGGACAGGGAGCTTTGGCGATGGCTACACCTTC.

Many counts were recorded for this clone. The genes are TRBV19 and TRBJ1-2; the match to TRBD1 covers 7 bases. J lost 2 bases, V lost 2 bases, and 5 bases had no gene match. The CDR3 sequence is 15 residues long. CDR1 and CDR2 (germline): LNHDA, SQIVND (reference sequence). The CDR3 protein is CASSIFRGGNYGYTF. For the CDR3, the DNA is TGTGCCAGTAGTATATTCAGAGGGGGCAACTATGGCTACACCTTC. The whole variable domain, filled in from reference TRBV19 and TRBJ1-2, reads DGGITQSPKYLFRKEGQNVTLSCEQNLNHDAMYWYRQDPGQGLRLIYYSQIVNDFQKGDIAEGYSVSREKKESFPLTVTSAQKNPTAFYLCASSIFRGGNYGYTFGSGTRLTVV.

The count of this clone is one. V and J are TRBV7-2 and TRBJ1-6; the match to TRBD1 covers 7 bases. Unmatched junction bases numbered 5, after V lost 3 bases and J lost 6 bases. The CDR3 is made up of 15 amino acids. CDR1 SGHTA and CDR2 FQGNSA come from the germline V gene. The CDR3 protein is CASSFTGAFNSPLHF. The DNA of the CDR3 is TGTGCCAGCAGCTTCACAGGGGCCTTTAATTCACCCCTCCACTTT.

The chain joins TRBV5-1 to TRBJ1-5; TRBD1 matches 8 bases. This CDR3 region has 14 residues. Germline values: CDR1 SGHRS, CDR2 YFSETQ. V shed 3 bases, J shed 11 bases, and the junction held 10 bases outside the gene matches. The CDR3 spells CASSSGQGGETQHF. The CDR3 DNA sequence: TGCGCCAGCAGCTCCGGACAGGGAGGAGAAACCCAGCATTTT.

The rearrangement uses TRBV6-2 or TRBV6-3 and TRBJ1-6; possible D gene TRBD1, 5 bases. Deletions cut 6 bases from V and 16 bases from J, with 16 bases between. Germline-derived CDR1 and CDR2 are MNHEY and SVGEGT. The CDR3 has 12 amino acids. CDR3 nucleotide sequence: TGTGCCAGCAGCCGCCCCGGGACCGAACTCCACTTT. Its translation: CASSRPGTELHF.

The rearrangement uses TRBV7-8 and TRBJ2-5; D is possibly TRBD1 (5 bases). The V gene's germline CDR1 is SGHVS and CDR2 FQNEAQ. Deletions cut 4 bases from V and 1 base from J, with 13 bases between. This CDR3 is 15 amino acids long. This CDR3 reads CASSSLGVIQETQYF. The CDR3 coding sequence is TGTGCCAGCAGCTCCCTAGGGGTTATCCAAGAGACCCAGTACTTC.

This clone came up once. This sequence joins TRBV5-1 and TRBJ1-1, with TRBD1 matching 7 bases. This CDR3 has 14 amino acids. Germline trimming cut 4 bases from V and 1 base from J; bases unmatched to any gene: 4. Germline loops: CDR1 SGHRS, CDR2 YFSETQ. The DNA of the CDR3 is TGCGCCAGCAGCATCTCAGGGGGGAACACTGAAGCTTTCTTT. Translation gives CASSISGGNTEAFF.

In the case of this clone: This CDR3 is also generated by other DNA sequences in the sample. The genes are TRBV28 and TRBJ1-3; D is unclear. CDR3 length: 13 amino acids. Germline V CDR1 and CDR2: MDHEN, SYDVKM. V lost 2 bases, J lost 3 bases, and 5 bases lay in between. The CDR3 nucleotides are TGTGCCAGCAGTTTAGGGAGTGGAAACACCATATATTTT. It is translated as CASSLGSGNTIYF.

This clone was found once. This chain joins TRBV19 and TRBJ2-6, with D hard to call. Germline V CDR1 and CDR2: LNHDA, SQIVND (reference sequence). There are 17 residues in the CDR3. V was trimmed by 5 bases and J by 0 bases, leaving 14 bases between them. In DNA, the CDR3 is TGTGCCAGTAGTTTCCTTTTCGGGTTCTCTGGGGCCAACGTCCTGACTTTC. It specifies CASSFLFGFSGANVLTF.

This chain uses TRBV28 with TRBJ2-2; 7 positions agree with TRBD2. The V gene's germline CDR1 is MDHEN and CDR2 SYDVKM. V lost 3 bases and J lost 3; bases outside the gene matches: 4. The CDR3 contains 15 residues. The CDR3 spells CASSLGGRYTGELFF. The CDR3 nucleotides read TGTGCCAGCAGTTTGGGGGGGAGGTACACCGGGGAGCTGTTTTTT.

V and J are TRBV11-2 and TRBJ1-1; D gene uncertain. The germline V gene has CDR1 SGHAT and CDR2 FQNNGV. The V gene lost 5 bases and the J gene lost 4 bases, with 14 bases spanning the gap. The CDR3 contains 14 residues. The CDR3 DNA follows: TGTGCCAGCAGCAAACCCGACGATTTCACTGAAGCTTTCTTT. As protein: CASSKPDDFTEAFF. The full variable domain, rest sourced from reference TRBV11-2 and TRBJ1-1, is EAGVAQSPRYKIIEKRQSVAFWCNPISGHATLYWYQQILGQGPKLLIQFQNNGVVDDSQLPKDRFSAERLKGVDSTLKIQPAKLEDSAVYLCASSKPDDFTEAFFGQGTRLTVV.

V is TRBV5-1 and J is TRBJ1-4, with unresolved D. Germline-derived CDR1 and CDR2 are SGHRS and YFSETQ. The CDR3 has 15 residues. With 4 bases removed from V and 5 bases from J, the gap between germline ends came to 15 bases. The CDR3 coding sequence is TGCGCCAGCAGCCGGACGACGGCGGGAAATGAAAAACTGTTTTTT. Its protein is CASSRTTAGNEKLFF.

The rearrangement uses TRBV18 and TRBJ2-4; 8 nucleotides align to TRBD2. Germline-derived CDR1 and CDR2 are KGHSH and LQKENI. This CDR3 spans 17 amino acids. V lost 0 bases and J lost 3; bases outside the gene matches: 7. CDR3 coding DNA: TGTGCCAGCTCACCACCGCCGGGAGGGAAGGTCAAAAACATTCAGTACTTC. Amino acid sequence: CASSPPPGGKVKNIQYF.

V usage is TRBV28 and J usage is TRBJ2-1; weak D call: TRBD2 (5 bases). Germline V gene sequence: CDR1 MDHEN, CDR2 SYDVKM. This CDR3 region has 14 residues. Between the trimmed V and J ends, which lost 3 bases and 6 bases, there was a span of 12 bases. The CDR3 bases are TGTGCCAGCAGTTTCGTGGGCGGGTTCAATGAGCAGTTCTTC. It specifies CASSFVGGFNEQFF. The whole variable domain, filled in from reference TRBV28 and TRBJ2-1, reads DVKVTQSSRYLVKRTGEKVFLECVQDMDHENMFWYRQDPGLGLRLIYFSYDVKMKEKGDIPEGYSVSREKKERFSLILESASTNQTSMYLCASSFVGGFNEQFFGPGTRLTVL.

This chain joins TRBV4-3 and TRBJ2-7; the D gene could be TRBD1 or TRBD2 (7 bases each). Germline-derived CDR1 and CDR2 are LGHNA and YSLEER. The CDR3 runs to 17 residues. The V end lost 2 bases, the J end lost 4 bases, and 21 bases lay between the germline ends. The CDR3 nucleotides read TGCGCCAGCAGCCAACAGGGACAGCGGGATAAAGGTTACGAGCAGTACTTC. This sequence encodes CASSQQGQRDKGYEQYF.

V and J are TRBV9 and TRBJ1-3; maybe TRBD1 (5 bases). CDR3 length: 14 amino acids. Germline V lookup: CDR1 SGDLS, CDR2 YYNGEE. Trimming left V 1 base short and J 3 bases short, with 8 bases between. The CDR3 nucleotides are TGTGCCAGCAGCGTACAGGGAGGTGGAAACACCATATATTTT. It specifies CASSVQGGGNTIYF.